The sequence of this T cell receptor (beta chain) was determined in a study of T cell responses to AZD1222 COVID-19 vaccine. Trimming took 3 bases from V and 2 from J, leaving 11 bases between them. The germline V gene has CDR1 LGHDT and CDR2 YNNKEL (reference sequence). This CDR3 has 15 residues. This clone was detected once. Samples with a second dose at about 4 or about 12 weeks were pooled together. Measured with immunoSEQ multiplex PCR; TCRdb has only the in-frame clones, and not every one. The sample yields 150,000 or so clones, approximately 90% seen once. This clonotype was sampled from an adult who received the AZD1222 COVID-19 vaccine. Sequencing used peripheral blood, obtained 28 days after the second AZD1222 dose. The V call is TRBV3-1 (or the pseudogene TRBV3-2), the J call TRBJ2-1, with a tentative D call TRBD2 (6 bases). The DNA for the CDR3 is TGTGCCAGCAGCCACCTTAGCGGAACCTACAATGAGCAGTTCTTC. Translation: CASSHLSGTYNEQFF.